This T cell receptor (beta chain) was recorded in a study of regulatory dendritic cells for organ transplantation. Across the whole study: Regulatory dendritic cells were monocyte-derived, receiving vitamin D3 on days 0 and 4 and IL-10 on day 4. LPS was added to dendritic cell cultures on day 6.

The assay was immunoSEQ multiplex PCR, and TCRdb's table has in-frame clones only and misses some. The repertoire consists of approximately 10,000 clones, with roughly 82% occurring once and the leading ten covering 2.6%. Regarding this clone: Its antigen is not known.

Sorted T cells were CFSE-labeled and cultured 5 days with allogeneic regulatory or mature dendritic cells at 1:10. CD4+ or CD8+ T cells were sorted as naive CD45RA+ or memory CD45RO+. The source material was memory CD4+ T cells from blood cultured with regulatory dendritic cells. Subset of the sample: CD45RO+ memory T cells. The receptor was isolated from a human donor in good health.

The CDR3 nucleotides read TGTGCCAGCAGCCTCCGGGACAGGGATGGCTACACCTTC. Translating it yields CASSLRDRDGYTF. This sequence joins TRBV27 and TRBJ1-2; 9 nucleotides match TRBD1. Germline assignment: CDR1 MNHEY and CDR2 SMNVEV (reference sequence). V trimming: 6 bases; J trimming: 6 bases; junction bases outside the gene matches: 5. The CDR3 contains 13 residues.